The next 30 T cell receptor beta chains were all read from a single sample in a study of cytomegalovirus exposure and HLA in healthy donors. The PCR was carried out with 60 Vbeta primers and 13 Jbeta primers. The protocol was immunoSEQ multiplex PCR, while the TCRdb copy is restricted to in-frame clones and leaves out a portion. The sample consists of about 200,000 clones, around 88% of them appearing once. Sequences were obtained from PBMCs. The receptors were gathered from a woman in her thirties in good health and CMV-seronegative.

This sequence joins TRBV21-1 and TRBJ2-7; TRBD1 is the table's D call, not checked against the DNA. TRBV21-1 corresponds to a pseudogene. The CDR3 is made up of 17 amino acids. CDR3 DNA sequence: TGTGCCAGCAGCACACCCCTCAGACAGGGGGCTACGAACGAGCAGTACTTC. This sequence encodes CASSTPLRQGATNEQYF.

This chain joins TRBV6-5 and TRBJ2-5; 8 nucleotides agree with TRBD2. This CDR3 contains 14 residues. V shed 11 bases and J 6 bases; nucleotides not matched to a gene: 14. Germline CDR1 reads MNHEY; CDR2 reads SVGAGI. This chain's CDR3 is CAAGGGGGPKTQYF. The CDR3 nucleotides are TGTGCCGCTGGCGGGGGCGGGGGGCCCAAGACCCAGTACTTC.

The CDR3 reads CASSPGLNTGELFF. The CDR3 DNA reads as TGTGCCAGCAGCCCAGGACTAAACACCGGGGAGCTGTTTTTT. The rearrangement uses TRBV4-2 and TRBJ2-2, with D possibly matching TRBD2 (6 bases). V lost 4 bases and J lost 2, with 8 bases in between. The CDR3 runs to 14 residues. CDR1 is LGHNA, CDR2 YNFKEQ, per germline.

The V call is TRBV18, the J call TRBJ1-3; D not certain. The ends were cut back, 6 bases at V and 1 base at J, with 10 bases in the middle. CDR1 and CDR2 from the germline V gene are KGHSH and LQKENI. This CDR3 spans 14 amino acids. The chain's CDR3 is CASSLVESGNTIYF. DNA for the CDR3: TGTGCCAGCTCGTTGGTCGAGTCTGGAAACACCATATATTTT.

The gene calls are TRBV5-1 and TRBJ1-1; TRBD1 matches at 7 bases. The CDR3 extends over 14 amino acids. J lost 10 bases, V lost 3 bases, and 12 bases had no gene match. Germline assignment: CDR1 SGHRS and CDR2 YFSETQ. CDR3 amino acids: CASSSHGGGDRAFF. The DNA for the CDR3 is TGCGCCAGCAGCTCCCATGGAGGGGGCGATAGAGCTTTCTTT.

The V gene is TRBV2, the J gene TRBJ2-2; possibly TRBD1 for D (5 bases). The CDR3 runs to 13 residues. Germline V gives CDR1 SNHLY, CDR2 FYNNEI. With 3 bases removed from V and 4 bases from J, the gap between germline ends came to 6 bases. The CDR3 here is CASSDQGTGELFF. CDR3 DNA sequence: TGTGCCAGCAGTGATCAGGGCACCGGGGAGCTGTTTTTT.

Here the CDR3 reads CASSLSREYEQYF. The DNA for the CDR3 is TGTGCCAGCAGTCTTTCTCGGGAGTACGAGCAGTACTTC. V gene TRBV2 combines with J gene TRBJ2-7; D may be TRBD2 (6 bases). CDR1 and CDR2 from the germline V gene are SNHLY and FYNNEI. The V and J ends lost 5 bases and 4 bases respectively, with 12 bases between them. The CDR3 runs 13 residues.

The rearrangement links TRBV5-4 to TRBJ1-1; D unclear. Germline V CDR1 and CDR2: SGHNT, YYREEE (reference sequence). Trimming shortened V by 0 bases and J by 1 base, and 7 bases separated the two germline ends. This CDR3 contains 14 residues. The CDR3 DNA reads TGTGCCAGCAGCTTGGACATCTCGAACACTGAAGCTTTCTTT. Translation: CASSLDISNTEAFF.

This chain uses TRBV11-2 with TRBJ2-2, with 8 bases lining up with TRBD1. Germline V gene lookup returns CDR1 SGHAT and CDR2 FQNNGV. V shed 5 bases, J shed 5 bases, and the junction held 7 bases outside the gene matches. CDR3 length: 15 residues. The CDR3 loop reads CASSLGTGRTGELFF. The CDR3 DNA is TGTGCCAGCAGCCTCGGGACAGGACGGACCGGGGAGCTGTTTTTT.

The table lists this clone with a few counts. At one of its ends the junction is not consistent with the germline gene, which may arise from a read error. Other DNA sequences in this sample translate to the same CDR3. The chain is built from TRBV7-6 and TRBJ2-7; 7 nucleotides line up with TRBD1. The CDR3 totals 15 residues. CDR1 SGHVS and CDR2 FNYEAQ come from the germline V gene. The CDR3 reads CASSLAGTADYEQYF. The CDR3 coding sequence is TGTGCCAGCAGCCTAGCCGGGACAGCGGATTACGAGCAGTACTTC. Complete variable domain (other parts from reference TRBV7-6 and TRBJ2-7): GAGVSQSPRYKVTKRGQDVALRCDPISGHVSLYWYRQALGQGPEFLTYFNYEAQQDKSGLPNDRFSAERPEGSISTLTIQRTEQRDSAMYRCASSLAGTADYEQYFGPGTRLTVT.

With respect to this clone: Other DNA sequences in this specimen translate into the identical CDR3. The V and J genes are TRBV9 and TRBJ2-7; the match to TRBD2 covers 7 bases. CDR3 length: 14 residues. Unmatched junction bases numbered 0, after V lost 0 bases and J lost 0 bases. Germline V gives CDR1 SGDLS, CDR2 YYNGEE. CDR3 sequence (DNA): TGTGCCAGCAGCGTAGGCGGGAGCTCCTACGAGCAGTACTTC. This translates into CASSVGGSSYEQYF.

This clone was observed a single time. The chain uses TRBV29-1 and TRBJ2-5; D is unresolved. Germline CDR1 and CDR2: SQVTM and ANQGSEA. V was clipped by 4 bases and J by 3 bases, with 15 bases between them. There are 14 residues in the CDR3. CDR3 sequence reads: CSVVSYDTKETQYF. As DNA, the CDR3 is TGCAGCGTTGTATCGTATGACACAAAAGAGACCCAGTACTTC.

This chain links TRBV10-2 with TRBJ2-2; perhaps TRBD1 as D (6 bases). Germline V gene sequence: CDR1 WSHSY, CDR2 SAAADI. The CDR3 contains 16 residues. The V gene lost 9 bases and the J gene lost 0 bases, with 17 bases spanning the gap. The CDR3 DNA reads TGCGCCAGGTCAAGCATGGGGGCGGCGAACACCGGGGAGCTGTTTTTT. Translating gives CARSSMGAANTGELFF.

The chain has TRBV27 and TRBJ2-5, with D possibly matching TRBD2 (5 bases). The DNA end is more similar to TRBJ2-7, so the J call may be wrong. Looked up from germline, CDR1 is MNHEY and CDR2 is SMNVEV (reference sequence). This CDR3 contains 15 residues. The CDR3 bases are TGTGCCAGCAGTTTGAAGGAGCCAGCGGTGTACGAGCAGTACTTC. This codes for CASSLKEPAVYEQYF.

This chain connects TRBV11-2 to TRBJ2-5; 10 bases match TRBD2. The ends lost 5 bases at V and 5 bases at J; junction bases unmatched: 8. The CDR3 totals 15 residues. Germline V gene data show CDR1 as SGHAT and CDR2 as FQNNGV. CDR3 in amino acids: CASSLLAGVGETQYF. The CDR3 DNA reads TGTGCCAGCAGCCTCCTAGCGGGAGTCGGTGAGACCCAGTACTTC. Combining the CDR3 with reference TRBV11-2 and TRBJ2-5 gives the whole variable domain EAGVAQSPRYKIIEKRQSVAFWCNPISGHATLYWYQQILGQGPKLLIQFQNNGVVDDSQLPKDRFSAERLKGVDSTLKIQPAKLEDSAVYLCASSLLAGVGETQYFGPGTRLLVL.

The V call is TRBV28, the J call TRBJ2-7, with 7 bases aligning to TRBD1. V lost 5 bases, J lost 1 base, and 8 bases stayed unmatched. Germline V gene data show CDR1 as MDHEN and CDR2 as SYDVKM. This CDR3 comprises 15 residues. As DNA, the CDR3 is TGTGCCAGCAGTACACAGGGGAGCCGATCCTACGAGCAGTACTTC. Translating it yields CASSTQGSRSYEQYF.

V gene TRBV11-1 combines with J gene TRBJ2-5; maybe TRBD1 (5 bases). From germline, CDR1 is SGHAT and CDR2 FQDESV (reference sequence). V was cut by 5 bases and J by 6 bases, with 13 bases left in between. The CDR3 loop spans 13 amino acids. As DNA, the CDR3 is TGTGCCAGCAGCAGTAGACTGGGGCAGACCCAGTACTTC. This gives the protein CASSSRLGQTQYF.

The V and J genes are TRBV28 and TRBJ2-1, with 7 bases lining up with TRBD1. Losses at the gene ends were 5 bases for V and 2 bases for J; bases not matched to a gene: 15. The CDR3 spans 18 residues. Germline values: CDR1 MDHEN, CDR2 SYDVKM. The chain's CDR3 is CASSLTGEMSLPYNEQFF. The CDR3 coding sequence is TGTGCCAGCAGTCTAACAGGGGAAATGTCCTTGCCCTACAATGAGCAGTTCTTC.

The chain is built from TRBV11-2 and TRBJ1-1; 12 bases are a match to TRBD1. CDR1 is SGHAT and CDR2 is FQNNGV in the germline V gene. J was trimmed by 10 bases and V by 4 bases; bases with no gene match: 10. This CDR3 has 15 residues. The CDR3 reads CASSSRGTGGKGAFF. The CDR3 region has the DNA TGTGCCAGCAGCTCGAGGGGGACAGGGGGCAAGGGAGCTTTCTTT.

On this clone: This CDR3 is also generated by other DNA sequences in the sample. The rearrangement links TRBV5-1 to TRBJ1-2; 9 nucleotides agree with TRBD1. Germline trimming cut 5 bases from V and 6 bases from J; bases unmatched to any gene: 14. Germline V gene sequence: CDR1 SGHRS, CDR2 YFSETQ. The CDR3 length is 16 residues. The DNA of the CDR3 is TGCGCCAGCAGTCCCCTCCCCGGGACAGGGTTCCATGGCTACACCTTC. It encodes CASSPLPGTGFHGYTF.

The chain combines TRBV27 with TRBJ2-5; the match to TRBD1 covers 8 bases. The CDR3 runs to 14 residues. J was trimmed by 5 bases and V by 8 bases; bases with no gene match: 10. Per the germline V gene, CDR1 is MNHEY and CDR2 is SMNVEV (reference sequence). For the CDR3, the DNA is TGTGCCAGCGGATCGACAGGGGATTGGGAGACCCAGTACTTC. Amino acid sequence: CASGSTGDWETQYF.

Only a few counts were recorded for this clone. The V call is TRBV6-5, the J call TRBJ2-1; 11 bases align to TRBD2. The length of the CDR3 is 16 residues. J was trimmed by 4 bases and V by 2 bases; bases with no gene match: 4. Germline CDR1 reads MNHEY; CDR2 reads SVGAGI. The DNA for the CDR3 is TGTGCCAGCAGTTACGCTGGGACTAGCGGTTACAATGAGCAGTTCTTC. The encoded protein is CASSYAGTSGYNEQFF.

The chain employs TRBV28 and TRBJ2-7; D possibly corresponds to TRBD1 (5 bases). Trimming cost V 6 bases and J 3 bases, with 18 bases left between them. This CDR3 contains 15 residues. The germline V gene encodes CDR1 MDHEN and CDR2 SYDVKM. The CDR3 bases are TGTGCCAGCAGCTTCGACAGAACAAGAAACTACGAGCAGTACTTC. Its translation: CASSFDRTRNYEQYF.

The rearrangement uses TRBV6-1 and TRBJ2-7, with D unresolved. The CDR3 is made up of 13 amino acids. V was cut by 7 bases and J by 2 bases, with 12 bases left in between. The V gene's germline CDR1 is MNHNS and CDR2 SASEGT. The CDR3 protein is CASITTGAYEQYF. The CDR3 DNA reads TGTGCCAGCATTACGACGGGTGCCTACGAGCAGTACTTC.

CDR3 residues: CASSSHSQGGRAQYEQYF. CDR3 in DNA: TGCGCCAGCAGCTCCCATTCGCAGGGCGGGAGGGCCCAGTACGAGCAGTACTTC. J is TRBJ2-7 and V is TRBV5-1; 9 bases are a match to TRBD2. Germline values: CDR1 SGHRS, CDR2 YFSETQ. Trimming at V came to 3 bases and at J to 4 bases, leaving 17 bases not matched to a gene. The CDR3 runs 18 residues.

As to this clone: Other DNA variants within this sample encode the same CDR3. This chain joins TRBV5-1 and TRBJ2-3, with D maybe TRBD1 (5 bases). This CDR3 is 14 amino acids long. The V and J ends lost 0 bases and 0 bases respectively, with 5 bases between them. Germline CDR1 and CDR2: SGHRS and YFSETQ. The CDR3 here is CASSLGQSTDTQYF. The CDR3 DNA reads TGCGCCAGCAGCTTGGGACAGAGCACAGATACGCAGTATTTT.

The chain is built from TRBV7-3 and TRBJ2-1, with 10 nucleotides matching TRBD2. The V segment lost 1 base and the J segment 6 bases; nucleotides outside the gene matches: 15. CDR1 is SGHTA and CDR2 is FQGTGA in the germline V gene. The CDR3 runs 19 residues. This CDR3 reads CASSLNSAGGFSLPNEQFF. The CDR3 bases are TGTGCCAGCAGCTTAAATTCAGCGGGGGGGTTCAGTTTACCCAATGAGCAGTTCTTC.

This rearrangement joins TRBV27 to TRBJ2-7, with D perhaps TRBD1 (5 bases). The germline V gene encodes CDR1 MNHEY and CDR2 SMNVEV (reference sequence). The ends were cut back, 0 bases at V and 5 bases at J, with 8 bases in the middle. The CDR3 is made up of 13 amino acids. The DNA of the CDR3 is TGTGCCAGCAGTTTATCAGGGGATAACGAGCAGTACTTC. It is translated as CASSLSGDNEQYF.

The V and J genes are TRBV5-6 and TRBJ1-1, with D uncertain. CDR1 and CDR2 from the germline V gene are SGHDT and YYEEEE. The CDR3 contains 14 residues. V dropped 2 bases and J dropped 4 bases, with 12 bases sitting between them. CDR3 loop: CASSFDVRGTEAFF. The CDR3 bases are TGTGCCAGCAGCTTCGACGTGCGGGGCACTGAAGCTTTCTTT. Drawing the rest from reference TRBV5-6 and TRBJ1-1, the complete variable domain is DAGVTQSPTHLIKTRGQQVTLRCSPKSGHDTVSWYQQALGQGPQFIFQYYEEEERQRGNFPDRFSGHQFPNYSSELNVNALLLGDSALYLCASSFDVRGTEAFFGQGTRLTVV.

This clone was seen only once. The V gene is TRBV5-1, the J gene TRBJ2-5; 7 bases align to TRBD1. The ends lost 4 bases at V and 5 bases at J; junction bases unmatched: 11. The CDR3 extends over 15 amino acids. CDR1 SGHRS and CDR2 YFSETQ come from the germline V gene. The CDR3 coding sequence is TGCGCCAGCAGCAACGACCGACAGGGATGGGAGACCCAGTACTTC. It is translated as CASSNDRQGWETQYF.